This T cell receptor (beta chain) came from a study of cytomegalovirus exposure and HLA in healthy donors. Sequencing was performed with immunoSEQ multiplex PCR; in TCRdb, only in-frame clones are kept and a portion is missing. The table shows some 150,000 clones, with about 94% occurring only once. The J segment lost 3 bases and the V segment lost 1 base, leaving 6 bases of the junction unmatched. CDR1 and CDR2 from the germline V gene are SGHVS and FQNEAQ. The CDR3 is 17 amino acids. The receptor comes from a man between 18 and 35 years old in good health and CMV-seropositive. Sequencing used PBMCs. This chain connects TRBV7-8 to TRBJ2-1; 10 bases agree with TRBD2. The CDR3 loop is CASSLVTSGVNYNEQFF. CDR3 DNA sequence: TGTGCCAGCAGCTTAGTAACTAGCGGGGTCAACTACAATGAGCAGTTCTTC.